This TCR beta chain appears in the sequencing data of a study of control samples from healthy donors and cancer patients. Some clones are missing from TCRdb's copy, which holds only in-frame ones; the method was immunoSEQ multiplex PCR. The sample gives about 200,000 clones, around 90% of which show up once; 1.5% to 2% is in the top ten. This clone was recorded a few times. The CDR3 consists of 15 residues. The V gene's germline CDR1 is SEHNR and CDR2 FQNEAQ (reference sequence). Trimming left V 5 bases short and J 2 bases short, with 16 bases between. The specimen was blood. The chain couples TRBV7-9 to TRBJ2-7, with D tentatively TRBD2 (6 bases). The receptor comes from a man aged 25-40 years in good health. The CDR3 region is CASSHRRVTPYEQYF. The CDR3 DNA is TGTGCCAGCAGCCACCGGAGGGTGACCCCCTACGAGCAGTACTTC.